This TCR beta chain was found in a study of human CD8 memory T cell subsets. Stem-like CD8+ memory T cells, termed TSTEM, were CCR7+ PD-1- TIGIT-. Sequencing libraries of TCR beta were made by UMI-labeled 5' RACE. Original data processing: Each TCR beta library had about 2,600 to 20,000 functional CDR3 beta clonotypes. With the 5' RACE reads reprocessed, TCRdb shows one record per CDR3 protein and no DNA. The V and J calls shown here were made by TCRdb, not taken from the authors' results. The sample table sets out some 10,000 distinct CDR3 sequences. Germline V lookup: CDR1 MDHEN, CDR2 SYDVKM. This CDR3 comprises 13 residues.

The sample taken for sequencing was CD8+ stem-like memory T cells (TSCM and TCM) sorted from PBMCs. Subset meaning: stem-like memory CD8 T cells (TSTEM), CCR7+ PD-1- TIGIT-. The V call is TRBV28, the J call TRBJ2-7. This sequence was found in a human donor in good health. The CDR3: CASSDALSYEQYF.